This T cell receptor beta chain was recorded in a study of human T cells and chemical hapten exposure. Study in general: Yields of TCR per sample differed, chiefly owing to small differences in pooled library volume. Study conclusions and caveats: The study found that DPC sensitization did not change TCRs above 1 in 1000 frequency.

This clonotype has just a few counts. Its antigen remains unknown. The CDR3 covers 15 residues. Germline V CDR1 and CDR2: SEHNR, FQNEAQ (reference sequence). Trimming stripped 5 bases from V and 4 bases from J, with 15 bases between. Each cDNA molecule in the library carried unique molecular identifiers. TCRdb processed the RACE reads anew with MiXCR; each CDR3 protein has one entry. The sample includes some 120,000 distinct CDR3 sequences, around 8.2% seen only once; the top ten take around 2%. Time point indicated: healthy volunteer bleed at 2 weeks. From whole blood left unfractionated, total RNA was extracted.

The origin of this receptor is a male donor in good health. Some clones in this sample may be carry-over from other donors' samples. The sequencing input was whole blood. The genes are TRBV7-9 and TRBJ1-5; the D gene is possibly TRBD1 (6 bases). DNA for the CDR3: TGTGCCAGCAGCCCTTGGCAGGGGCTAAATCAGCCCCAGCATTTT. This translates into CASSPWQGLNQPQHF.